The 26 T cell receptor beta chains given below trace back to one sample, sequenced in a study of T cell responses to AZD1222 COVID-19 vaccine. Method: immunoSEQ multiplex PCR; TCRdb's copy keeps in-frame clones and lacks some. This sample has approximately 180,000 clones, with around nine tenths found just once. Material: peripheral blood, obtained 28 days after the second AZD1222 dose. These receptors came from an adult who received the AZD1222 COVID-19 vaccine.

The J gene is TRBJ1-5, the V gene TRBV3-1 (or the pseudogene TRBV3-2), with a weak D call TRBD1 (6 bases). Germline values: CDR1 LGHDT, CDR2 YNNKEL (reference sequence). The CDR3 runs 13 residues. V lost 4 bases and J 2 bases, leaving 6 bases between the germline ends. CDR3 sequence: CASSPGGNQPQHF. The CDR3 DNA is TGTGCCAGCAGCCCAGGGGGCAATCAGCCCCAGCATTTT.

The rearrangement links TRBV7-2 to TRBJ2-7, with 7 bases that match TRBD2. The CDR3 contains 16 residues. V lost 2 bases and J lost 0; bases outside the gene matches: 7. Germline V gives CDR1 SGHTA, CDR2 FQGNSA. The CDR3 DNA is TGTGCCAGCAGCTTATCTAGCGGCACGAGCTCCTACGAGCAGTACTTC. This sequence encodes CASSLSSGTSSYEQYF. Complete variable domain (other parts from reference TRBV7-2 and TRBJ2-7): GAGVSQSPSNKVTEKGKDVELRCDPISGHTALYWYRQSLGQGLEFLIYFQGNSAPDKSGLPSDRFSAERTGGSVSTLTIQRTQQEDSAVYLCASSLSSGTSSYEQYFGPGTRLTVT.

The chain uses TRBV5-5 and TRBJ1-5; 9 positions agree with TRBD1. CDR1 is SGHKS, CDR2 YYEKEE, per germline (reference sequence). This CDR3 contains 14 residues. V dropped 4 bases and J dropped 6; count of bases not matched to a gene: 5. The CDR3: CASSQTGGSQPQHF. The CDR3 bases are TGTGCCAGCAGCCAAACAGGGGGCTCTCAGCCCCAGCATTTT.

The genes are TRBV6-5 and TRBJ2-5, with 7 nucleotides matching TRBD2. Trimming removed 4 bases from V and 2 bases from J; junction bases left unmatched: 10. The CDR3 is 16 residues long. Per germline, CDR1 MNHEY and CDR2 SVGAGI. CDR3 DNA sequence: TGTGCCAGCAGTTTCCTTGGGAGCGGGGATCAAGAGACCCAGTACTTC. It codes for CASSFLGSGDQETQYF.

The genes are TRBV5-4 and TRBJ1-1; TRBD1 might be the D (5 bases). V shed 5 bases and J shed 2 bases, with 10 bases lying between them. The germline V gene has CDR1 SGHNT and CDR2 YYREEE (reference sequence). This CDR3 contains 13 residues. The CDR3 loop is CASRPTDNTEAFF. The CDR3 DNA sequence: TGTGCCAGCAGGCCGACAGATAACACTGAAGCTTTCTTT.

The chain joins TRBV19 to TRBJ1-1; D call uncertain. CDR1 is LNHDA and CDR2 is SQIVND in the germline V gene (reference sequence). Trimming cost V 2 bases and J 0 bases, with 13 bases left between them. The CDR3 sequence is 16 residues long. The CDR3 nucleotides are TGTGCCAGTAGTATACGGTCAGCATCTATGAACACTGAAGCTTTCTTT. Translated: CASSIRSASMNTEAFF.

V and J are TRBV29-1 and TRBJ1-2; a weak D match, TRBD1 (5 bases). This CDR3 has 12 amino acids. Germline assignment: CDR1 SQVTM and CDR2 ANQGSEA. Trimming pared 7 bases from V and 6 bases from J, leaving 15 bases between. The CDR3: CSARRGRDGYTF. The CDR3 coding sequence is TGCAGCGCCCGGCGGGGCCGTGATGGCTACACCTTC.

V is TRBV28 and J is TRBJ2-2; 11 bases line up with TRBD1. CDR1 MDHEN and CDR2 SYDVKM come from the germline V gene. The CDR3 is 17 amino acids. The ends lost 5 bases at V and 6 bases at J; junction bases unmatched: 11. The CDR3 reads CASSPRTGGESPGELFF. The CDR3, as DNA: TGTGCCAGCAGTCCTAGGACAGGGGGCGAAAGTCCCGGGGAGCTGTTTTTT.

This clone was seen a few times. V gene TRBV28 combines with J gene TRBJ2-1; possibly TRBD2 for D (6 bases). This CDR3 is built from 15 residues. V was pared by 7 bases and J by 0 bases, with 13 bases between. CDR1 and CDR2 (germline): MDHEN, SYDVKM. The DNA for the CDR3 is TGTGCCAGCACGGGCGCGGGGCCCTCCTACAATGAGCAGTTCTTC. Amino acid sequence: CASTGAGPSYNEQFF.

CDR3 DNA sequence: TGTGCCTGGAGTTCGGGGGGCGGGAGGGCCGCTGTCAATGAGCAGTTCTTC. Translated, it gives CAWSSGGGRAAVNEQFF. The V call is TRBV30, the J call TRBJ2-1, with 9 bases lining up with TRBD2. This CDR3 region has 17 residues. Germline CDR1 is GTSNPN and CDR2 is SVGIG (reference sequence). Trimming cost V 2 bases and J 6 bases; bases outside gene matches: 14.

V is TRBV4-3 and J is TRBJ2-1; D perhaps matches TRBD2 (5 bases). Trimming cost V 5 bases and J 2 bases, with 7 bases left between them. Per the germline V gene, CDR1 is LGHNA and CDR2 is YSLEER. This CDR3 region has 13 residues. This CDR3 is CASSSGTYNEQFF. The CDR3 DNA sequence: TGCGCCAGCAGCTCGGGGACCTACAATGAGCAGTTCTTC.

The chain employs TRBV9 and TRBJ2-1; tentatively, D is TRBD1 (5 bases). The germline V gene encodes CDR1 SGDLS and CDR2 YYNGEE. This CDR3 is 14 amino acids long. V was trimmed by 3 bases and J by 6 bases, leaving 13 bases between them. For the CDR3, the DNA is TGTGCCAGCAGCGGAAGTCAGGGTTCCAATGAGCAGTTCTTC. Encoded protein: CASSGSQGSNEQFF. The whole variable domain, filled in from reference TRBV9 and TRBJ2-1, reads DSGVTQTPKHLITATGQRVTLRCSPRSGDLSVYWYQQSLDQGLQFLIQYYNGEERAKGNILERFSAQQFPDLHSELNLSSLELGDSALYFCASSGSQGSNEQFFGPGTRLTVL.

The J gene is TRBJ2-1, the V gene TRBV3-1 (or the pseudogene TRBV3-2); the D is unclear. The germline CDR1 and CDR2 sequences are LGHDT and YNNKEL (reference sequence). This CDR3 has 13 residues. The V and J ends lost 1 base and 4 bases respectively, with 5 bases between them. CDR3 DNA sequence: TGTGCCAGCAGCCAAGTGGTGTACAATGAGCAGTTCTTC. Amino acid sequence: CASSQVVYNEQFF.

This rearrangement joins TRBV18 to TRBJ2-7; a weak D match, TRBD1 (5 bases). The CDR3 runs to 13 residues. Trimming took off 3 bases at V and 1 base at J, with 7 bases between the two ends. Germline values: CDR1 KGHSH, CDR2 LQKENI. Here the CDR3 reads CASSPQGSYEQYF. DNA for the CDR3: TGTGCCAGCTCACCTCAGGGATCCTACGAGCAGTACTTC.

This sequence joins TRBV6-5 and TRBJ2-7, with 9 bases matching TRBD2. The CDR3 is 13 residues long. The germline gives CDR1 MNHEY, CDR2 SVGAGI. J gave up 6 bases and V 2 bases, and 2 bases lay outside the gene matches. In nucleotides, the CDR3 is TGTGCCAGCAGTTACGGAGCGGGAGGCGAGCAGTACTTC. As protein: CASSYGAGGEQYF.

This chain joins TRBV28 and TRBJ2-7; the match to TRBD1 covers 9 bases. The CDR3 runs to 14 residues. The V gene end was trimmed by 5 bases and the J gene end by 0 bases; junction bases not matched to a gene: 2. Germline V gene lookup returns CDR1 MDHEN and CDR2 SYDVKM. In DNA, the CDR3 is TGTGCCAGCAGTGCGACAGGGGGCTCCTACGAGCAGTACTTC. Protein: CASSATGGSYEQYF.

This chain links TRBV28 with TRBJ2-7; D ambiguous. The CDR3 extends over 12 amino acids. The ends were cut back, 1 base at V and 3 bases at J, with 4 bases in the middle. Germline loops: CDR1 MDHEN, CDR2 SYDVKM. CDR3 DNA: TGTGCCAGCAGTTTATTCAACTACGAGCAGTACTTC. It encodes CASSLFNYEQYF.

The rearrangement uses TRBV6-6 and TRBJ2-3; tentatively, D is TRBD2 (6 bases). Between the trimmed V and J ends, which lost 5 bases and 1 base, there was a span of 16 bases. The CDR3 contains 16 residues. Germline loops: CDR1 MNHNY, CDR2 SVGAGI (reference sequence). This CDR3 is CASSPPGVSGTDTQYF. The CDR3 bases are TGTGCCAGCAGTCCCCCGGGAGTTTCGGGCACAGATACGCAGTATTTT.

This clone has only a few counts. The CDR3 region is CAVNLGTGGSGYTF. Here the CDR3 DNA reads TGTGCCGTCAACTTAGGGACAGGGGGGAGTGGCTACACCTTC. The chain has TRBV28 and TRBJ1-2; 11 bases line up with TRBD1. Trimming removed 11 bases from V and 7 bases from J; junction bases left unmatched: 12. This CDR3 spans 14 amino acids. From germline, CDR1 is MDHEN and CDR2 SYDVKM.

The chain is built from TRBV7-3 and TRBJ1-5, with 9 bases identical to TRBD1. The CDR3 is 18 residues long. Trimming cost V 3 bases and J 4 bases; bases outside gene matches: 13. Germline CDR1 and CDR2: SGHTA and FQGTGA. The CDR3 loop reads CASSFPTGTGNKNQPQHF. CDR3 DNA sequence: TGTGCCAGCAGCTTCCCAACCGGGACAGGGAATAAAAATCAGCCCCAGCATTTT.

CDR3 region: CASTRRRPGGGGATNEKLFF. The DNA for the CDR3 is TGTGCCAGCACCCGTCGGCGCCCCGGGGGGGGAGGGGCAACTAATGAAAAACTGTTTTTT. The chain is built from TRBV2 and TRBJ1-4, with D perhaps matching TRBD1 (5 bases). In germline, CDR1 is SNHLY, CDR2 FYNNEI. With 7 bases removed from V and 0 bases from J, the gap between germline ends came to 27 bases. The CDR3 sequence is 20 residues long.

The chain has TRBV28 and TRBJ2-7; 11 bases match TRBD2. V gave up 2 bases and J gave up 6 bases; unmatched junction bases: 6. The germline CDR1 and CDR2 sequences are MDHEN and SYDVKM. This CDR3 spans 15 amino acids. The CDR3 here is CASSLPTSGRAEQYF. CDR3 nucleotide sequence: TGTGCCAGCAGTTTACCCACTAGCGGGAGAGCCGAGCAGTACTTC.

The V call is TRBV4-3, the J call TRBJ2-5; 10 positions match TRBD1. CDR3 length equals 15 residues. The V gene end was trimmed by 8 bases and the J gene end by 3 bases; junction bases not matched to a gene: 9. Germline V gene data show CDR1 as LGHNA and CDR2 as YSLEER. The CDR3 coding sequence is TGCGCCAGCTCGACTGGACAGGGGGGAGAAGAGACCCAGTACTTC. It codes for CASSTGQGGEETQYF.

CDR3 in DNA: TGCGCCAGCAGCTCTCTGGGACAGGGGGCGCAGGGGCAGTACTTC. Translation gives CASSSLGQGAQGQYF. The chain joins TRBV5-1 to TRBJ2-7; TRBD1 agrees at 12 bases. This CDR3 is 15 amino acids long. The junction had 10 bases not matched to a gene; V was cut back by 3 bases and J by 9 bases. The germline V gene has CDR1 SGHRS and CDR2 YFSETQ.

This clone showed up just once. CDR3 sequence: CASSSGGTGRPNEKLFF. The CDR3 DNA reads TGTGCCAGCAGCTCTGGCGGGACAGGGAGGCCTAATGAAAAACTGTTTTTT. The gene calls are TRBV13 and TRBJ1-4, with 9 bases lining up with TRBD1. The V and J ends lost 4 bases and 3 bases, in that order; junction bases with no gene match: 9. The CDR3 covers 17 residues. CDR1 is PRHDT, CDR2 FYEKMQ, per germline (reference sequence).

This clone appeared a single time. V and J are TRBV15 and TRBJ2-3; D unresolved. The length of the CDR3 is 15 residues. V gave up 0 bases and J gave up 2 bases, with 9 bases separating them. Germline V gene sequence: CDR1 LNHNV, CDR2 YYDKDF (reference sequence). The CDR3 DNA reads as TGTGCCACCAGCAGAGATGTGCAATACACAGATACGCAGTATTTT. It codes for CATSRDVQYTDTQYF.